A selection of T cell receptor beta chains follows, all from one sample in a study of Ad26.COV2.S vaccination and SARS-CoV-2 variants. Assay used: immunoSEQ multiplex PCR; TCRdb lists only in-frame clones, some missing. The sample holds approximately 450,000 clones, 80% to 95% seen once. Sequencing was performed on peripheral blood, taken in a trial of Ad26.COV2.S vaccine versus placebo. The receptors here all came from a person between 18 and 65 years old who received the Ad26.COV2.S COVID-19 vaccine or a placebo. The CDR3 runs from the conserved cysteine through the conserved F or W. The D gene is left open where the match is weak. Only part of the rows carry a size: once, few, many, or a class if the clone is expanded.

>once|TRBD2|TRBV6-6|TRBJ2-7
TGTGCCAGCAGTCGTCGATTCGGACTAGATCCCACCTACGAGCAGTACTTC
CASSRRFGLDPTYEQYF
>NA|NA|TRBV6-5|TRBJ1-5
TGTGCCAGCAGTTACGCCCCAGGGTACGATCAGCCCCAGCATTTT
CASSYAPGYDQPQHF
>NA|NA|TRBV28|TRBJ1-1
TGTGCCAGCAGTTTAATACTCCCTTGGGAAGCTTTCTTT
CASSLILPWEAFF
>NA|NA|TRBV18|TRBJ2-5
TGTGCCAGCTCACCACGACAAGGACACCAAGAGACCCAGTACTTC
CASSPRQGHQETQYF
>once|TRBD1|TRBV5-4|TRBJ1-1
TGTGCCAGCAGCTTACGACAGGGGAACACTGAAGCTTTCTTT
CASSLRQGNTEAFF
>NA|TRBD2|TRBV7-9|TRBJ2-7
TGTGCCAGCAGCCCCCTTCTAGCGGAATCCTACGAGCAGTACTTC
CASSPLLAESYEQYF
>NA|TRBD1|TRBV7-2|TRBJ2-7
TGTGCCAGCAGCTCCGATCTACAGGGGGGCTTATATTACTTC
CASSSDLQGGLYYF
>NA|NA|TRBV7-2|TRBJ2-1
TGTGCCAGCAGCTCGTACGGGGCCTACAATGAGCAGTTCTTC
CASSSYGAYNEQFF
>NA|TRBD1|TRBV10-3|TRBJ2-4
TGTGCCATCAGTGGGGACAGCGCAGGCGCCAAAAACATTCAGTACTTC
CAISGDSAGAKNIQYF
>NA|TRBD2|TRBV15|TRBJ2-1
TGTGCCACCAGCCAGAGATCCGGGACTAGCGGATACAATGAGCAGTTCTTC
CATSQRSGTSGYNEQFF
>NA|NA|TRBV9|TRBJ2-5
TGTGCCAGCAGCGTAGAGTTCAGACCTCAAGAGACCCAGTACTTC
CASSVEFRPQETQYF
>NA|TRBD1|TRBV5-1|TRBJ2-3
TGCGCCAGCAGCATTTACCCGGGACAGGGACGGGATACGCAGTATTTT
CASSIYPGQGRDTQYF
>few|NA|TRBV7-9|TRBJ1-4
TGTGCCAGCAGCCCCCCGACAGGCGGGGAAAAACTGTTTTTT
CASSPPTGGEKLFF
>NA|NA|TRBV3-1/TRBV3-2|TRBJ2-2
TGTGCCAGCAGCCAGAATACGAACACCGGGGAGCTGTTTTTT
CASSQNTNTGELFF
>NA|NA|TRBV4-3|TRBJ2-1
TGCGCCAGCAGCCAAGAGCCGCCCTCTCCTTACAATGAGCAGTTCTTC
CASSQEPPSPYNEQFF
>NA|TRBD2|TRBV4-3|TRBJ2-7
TGCGCCAGCAGCCAAGATTTCAGCGGGAACTACGAGCAGTACTTC
CASSQDFSGNYEQYF
>NA|TRBD2|TRBV28|TRBJ2-3
TGTGCCTCGGGACTAGCGGGAGCAGATACGCAGTATTTT
CASGLAGADTQYF
>medium-sized|NA|TRBV6-4|TRBJ2-1
TGTGCCAGCAGTCTTTCGCGGGATTCCTACAATGAGCAGTTCTTC
CASSLSRDSYNEQFF
>NA|TRBD2|TRBV19|TRBJ2-1
TGTGCCAGTAGTAAGCGGGAGCACTTCAATGAGCAGTTCTTC
CASSKREHFNEQFF
>NA|NA|TRBV6-2/TRBV6-3|TRBJ2-3
TGTGCCAGCAGTTATTGGGCGGCTAGCACAGATACGCAGTATTTT
CASSYWAASTDTQYF
>few|NA|TRBV6-2/TRBV6-3|TRBJ2-5
TGTGCCAGCAGTCAGGGGACTCAAGAGACCCAGTACTTC
CASSQGTQETQYF
>NA|NA|TRBV7-9|TRBJ1-1
TGTGCCAGCAGCCTTCTAGGGACTGAAGCTTTCTTT
CASSLLGTEAFF
>once|NA|TRBV5-5|TRBJ2-5
TGTGCCAGCAGTCCAGTCATTGAGGGGGTAGAGACCCAGTACTTC
CASSPVIEGVETQYF
>NA|NA|TRBV7-6|TRBJ2-5
TGTGCCAGCAGCTACGCCCCCCGACAGTCTGGGGAGACCCAGTACTTC
CASSYAPRQSGETQYF
>NA|TRBD2|TRBV25-1|TRBJ2-7
TGTGCCAGCAGTGACTCCGGCGGGAGCTTTTACGAGCAGTACTTC
CASSDSGGSFYEQYF
>NA|NA|TRBV27|TRBJ2-3
TGTGCCAGCAGTTTGTTGGCAGATACGCAGTATTTT
CASSLLADTQYF
>NA|TRBD1|TRBV18|TRBJ1-2
TGTGCCAGCTCACCACAAGGGGGCAGCGGCTATGGCTACACCTTC
CASSPQGGSGYGYTF
>NA|NA|TRBV7-9|TRBJ2-5
TGTGCCAGCTCTCTCGGCTACCAAGAGACCCAGTACTTC
CASSLGYQETQYF
>NA|TRBD2|TRBV11-3|TRBJ2-2
TGTGCCAGCAGCTCCGGCCGGGGGGCCGGGGAGCTGTTTTTT
CASSSGRGAGELFF
>NA|TRBD1|TRBV7-2|TRBJ1-2
TGTGCCAGCAGCTACCGACAGGGGGCCTATGGCTACACCTTC
CASSYRQGAYGYTF
>NA|TRBD1|TRBV11-2|TRBJ2-1
TGTGCCAGCAGCCGGGGACAGGGCTCCTACAATGAGCAGTTCTTC
CASSRGQGSYNEQFF
>NA|TRBD2|TRBV6-6|TRBJ2-1
TGTGCCAGCAGTTACCCTGCTAGCGGGAATGGTGAGCAGTTCTTC
CASSYPASGNGEQFF
>NA|NA|TRBV25-1|TRBJ2-7
TGTGCCAGCAGTGAATTTCTTGTTTGGGACAATCCCTACGAGCAGTACTTC
CASSEFLVWDNPYEQYF